This T cell receptor beta chain was sequenced in a study of breast tumors, draining lymph nodes, adjacent tissues. Study-wide results and caveats: Findings are consistent with lymph node origin and intratumoral expansion of most tumor T cells. Compared with basal-like, luminal-like tumors shared significantly more repertoire with nontumor tissue. That most tumor T cells come from lymph nodes remained unproven.

A single record per CDR3 protein comes from TCRdb applying MiXCR to the multiplex PCR reads. The table includes 150,000 to 200,000 distinct CDR3 sequences, 30% to 35% detected once. Axillary draining lymph nodes of breast cancer patients supplied the node samples. The CDR3 runs to 15 residues. Trimming removed 6 bases from V and 1 base from J; junction bases left unmatched: 9. CDR1 is DFQATT, CDR2 SNEGSKA, per germline (reference sequence). Only a few counts were recorded for this clonotype. No antigen is known for it. The chain recombines TRBV20-1 with TRBJ2-4; 7 bases align to TRBD1. The sequenced sample consisted of axillary lymph node tissue. The sequence was collected from a female donor with breast cancer. Some clones in this sample may be carry-over from other donors' samples. As DNA, the CDR3 is TGCAGTGCCCGGGACAGAGAAACCGCCAAAAACATTCAGTACTTC. It codes for CSARDRETAKNIQYF.